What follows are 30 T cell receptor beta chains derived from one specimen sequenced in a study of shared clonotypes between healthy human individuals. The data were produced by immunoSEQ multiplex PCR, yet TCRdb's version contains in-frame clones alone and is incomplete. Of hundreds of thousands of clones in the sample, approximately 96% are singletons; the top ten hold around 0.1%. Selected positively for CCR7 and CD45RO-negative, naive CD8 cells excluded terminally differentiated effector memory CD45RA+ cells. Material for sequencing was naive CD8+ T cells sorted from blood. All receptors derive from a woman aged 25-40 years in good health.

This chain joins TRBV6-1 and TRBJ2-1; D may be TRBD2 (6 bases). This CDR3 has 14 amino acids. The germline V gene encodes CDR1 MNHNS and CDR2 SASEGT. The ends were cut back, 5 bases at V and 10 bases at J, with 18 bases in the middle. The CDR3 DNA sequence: TGTGCCAGCAGTCCGGGACTCGCACTGGAGGAGCAGTTCTTC. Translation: CASSPGLALEEQFF.

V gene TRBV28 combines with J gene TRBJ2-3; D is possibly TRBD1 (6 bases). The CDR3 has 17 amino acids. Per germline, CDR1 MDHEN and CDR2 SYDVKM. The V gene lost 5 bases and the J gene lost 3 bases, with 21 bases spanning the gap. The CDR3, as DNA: TGTGCCAGCAGTCGGAACAGGGATAGAGTTGGGACAGATACGCAGTATTTT. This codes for CASSRNRDRVGTDTQYF. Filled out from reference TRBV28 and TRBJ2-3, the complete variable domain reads DVKVTQSSRYLVKRTGEKVFLECVQDMDHENMFWYRQDPGLGLRLIYFSYDVKMKEKGDIPEGYSVSREKKERFSLILESASTNQTSMYLCASSRNRDRVGTDTQYFGPGTRLTVL.

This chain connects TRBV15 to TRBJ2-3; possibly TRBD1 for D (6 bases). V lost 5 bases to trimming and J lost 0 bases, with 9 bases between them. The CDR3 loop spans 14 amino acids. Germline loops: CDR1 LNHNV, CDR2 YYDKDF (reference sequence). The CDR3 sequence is CATSGGQSTDTQYF. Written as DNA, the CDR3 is TGTGCCACCAGCGGGGGCCAAAGCACAGATACGCAGTATTTT.

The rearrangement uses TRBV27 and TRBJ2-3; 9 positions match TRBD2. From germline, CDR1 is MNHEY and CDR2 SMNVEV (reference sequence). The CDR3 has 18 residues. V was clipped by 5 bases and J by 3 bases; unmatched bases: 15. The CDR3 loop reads CASSLGASGKLRTDTQYF. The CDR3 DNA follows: TGTGCCAGCAGTCTCGGGGCTAGCGGGAAATTGAGAACAGATACGCAGTATTTT.

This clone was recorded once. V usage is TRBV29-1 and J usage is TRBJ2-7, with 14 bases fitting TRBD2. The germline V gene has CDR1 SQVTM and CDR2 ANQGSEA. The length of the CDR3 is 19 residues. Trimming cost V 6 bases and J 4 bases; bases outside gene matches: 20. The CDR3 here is CSVEGLTSGRAGAAYEQYF. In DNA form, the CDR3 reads TGCAGCGTGGAGGGTTTGACTAGCGGGAGGGCGGGGGCGGCTTACGAGCAGTACTTC.

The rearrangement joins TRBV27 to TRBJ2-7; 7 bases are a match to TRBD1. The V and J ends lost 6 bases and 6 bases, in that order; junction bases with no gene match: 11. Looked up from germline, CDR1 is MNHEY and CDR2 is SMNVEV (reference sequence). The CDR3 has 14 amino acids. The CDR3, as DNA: TGTGCCAGCAGCCCGCTCGACAGGGTGGCCGAGCAGTACTTC. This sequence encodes CASSPLDRVAEQYF.

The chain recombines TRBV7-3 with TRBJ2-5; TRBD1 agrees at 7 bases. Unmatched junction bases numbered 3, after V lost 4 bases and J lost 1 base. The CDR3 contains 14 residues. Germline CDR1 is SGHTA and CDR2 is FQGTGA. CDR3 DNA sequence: TGTGCCAGCAGCTCCCGGGACAGCCAAGAGACCCAGTACTTC. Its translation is CASSSRDSQETQYF.

The CDR3 DNA reads TGTGCCAGCACTGGGGGGGCTGTTAACACCGGGGAGCTGTTTTTT. Translating gives CASTGGAVNTGELFF. The chain carries TRBV6-8 and TRBJ2-2; TRBD2 might be the D (7 bases). This CDR3 is built from 15 residues. Germline CDR1 is MNHGY and CDR2 is SAAAGT. V shed 7 bases and J shed 2 bases, with 14 bases lying between them.

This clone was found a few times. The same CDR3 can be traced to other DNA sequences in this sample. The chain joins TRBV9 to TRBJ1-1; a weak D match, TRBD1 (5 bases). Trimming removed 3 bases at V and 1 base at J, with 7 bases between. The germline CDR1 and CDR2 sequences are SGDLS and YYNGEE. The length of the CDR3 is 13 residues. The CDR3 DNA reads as TGTGCCAGCAGCGGTGGGGGGAACACTGAAGCTTTCTTT. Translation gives CASSGGGNTEAFF.

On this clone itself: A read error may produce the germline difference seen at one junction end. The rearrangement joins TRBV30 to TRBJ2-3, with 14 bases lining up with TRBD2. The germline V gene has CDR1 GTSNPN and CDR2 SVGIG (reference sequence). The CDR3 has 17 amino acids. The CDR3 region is CAWSAQLGLAGAETQYF. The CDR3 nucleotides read TGTGCCTGGAGTGCCCAACTGGGACTAGCGGGAGCAGAAACGCAGTATTTT. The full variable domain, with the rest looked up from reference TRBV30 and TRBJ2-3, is SQTIHQWPATLVQPVGSPLSLECTVEGTSNPNLYWYRQAAGRGLQLLFYSVGIGQISSEVPQNLSASRPQDRQFILSSKKLLLSDSGFYLCAWSAQLGLAGAETQYFGPGTRLTVL.

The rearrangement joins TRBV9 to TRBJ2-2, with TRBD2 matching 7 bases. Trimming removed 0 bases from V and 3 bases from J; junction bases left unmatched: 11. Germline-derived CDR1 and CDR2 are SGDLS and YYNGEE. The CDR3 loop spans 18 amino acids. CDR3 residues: CASSVDSIGRTYTGELFF. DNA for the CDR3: TGTGCCAGCAGCGTAGATTCAATCGGGAGGACCTACACCGGGGAGCTGTTTTTT.

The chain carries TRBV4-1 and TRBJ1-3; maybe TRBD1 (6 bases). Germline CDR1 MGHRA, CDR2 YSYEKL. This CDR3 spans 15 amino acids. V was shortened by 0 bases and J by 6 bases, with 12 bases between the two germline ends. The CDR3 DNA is TGCGCCAGCAGCCAAGAAGGGGGAATAGAAAACACCATATATTTT. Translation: CASSQEGGIENTIYF.

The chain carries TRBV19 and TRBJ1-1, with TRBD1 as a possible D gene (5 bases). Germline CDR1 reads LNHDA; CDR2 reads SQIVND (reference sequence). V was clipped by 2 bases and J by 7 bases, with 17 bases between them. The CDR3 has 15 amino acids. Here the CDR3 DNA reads TGTGCCAGTAGTATAAACATCGGGCTAACAGGTGAAGCTTTCTTT. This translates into CASSINIGLTGEAFF. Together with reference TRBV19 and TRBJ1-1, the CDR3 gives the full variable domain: DGGITQSPKYLFRKEGQNVTLSCEQNLNHDAMYWYRQDPGQGLRLIYYSQIVNDFQKGDIAEGYSVSREKKESFPLTVTSAQKNPTAFYLCASSINIGLTGEAFFGQGTRLTVV.

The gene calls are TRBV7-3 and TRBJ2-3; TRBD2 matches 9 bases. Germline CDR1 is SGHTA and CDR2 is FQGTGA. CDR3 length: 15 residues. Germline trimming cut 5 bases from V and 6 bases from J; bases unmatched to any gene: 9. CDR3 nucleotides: TGTGCCAGCAGCAGAACCGGGACTAGCATGGATACGCAGTATTTT. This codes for CASSRTGTSMDTQYF.

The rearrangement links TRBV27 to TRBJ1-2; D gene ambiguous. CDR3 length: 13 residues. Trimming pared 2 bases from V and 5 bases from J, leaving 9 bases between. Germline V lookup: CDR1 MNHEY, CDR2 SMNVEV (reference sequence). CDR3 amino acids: CASSLQTGYGYTF. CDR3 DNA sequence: TGTGCCAGCAGTTTACAGACGGGATATGGCTACACCTTC.

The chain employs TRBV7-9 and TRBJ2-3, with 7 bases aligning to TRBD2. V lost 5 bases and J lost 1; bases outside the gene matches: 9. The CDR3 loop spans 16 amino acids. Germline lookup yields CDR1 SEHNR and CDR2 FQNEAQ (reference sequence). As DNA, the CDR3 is TGTGCCAGCAGCCTTGGGGAGGGCGGGCGCACAGATACGCAGTATTTT. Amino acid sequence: CASSLGEGGRTDTQYF.

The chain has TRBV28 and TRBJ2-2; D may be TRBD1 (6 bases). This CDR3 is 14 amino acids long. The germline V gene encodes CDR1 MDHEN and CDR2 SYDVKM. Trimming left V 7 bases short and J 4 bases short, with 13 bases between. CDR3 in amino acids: CASTQGGITGELFF. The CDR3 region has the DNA TGTGCCAGCACCCAAGGGGGAATCACCGGGGAGCTGTTTTTT. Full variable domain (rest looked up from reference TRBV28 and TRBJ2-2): DVKVTQSSRYLVKRTGEKVFLECVQDMDHENMFWYRQDPGLGLRLIYFSYDVKMKEKGDIPEGYSVSREKKERFSLILESASTNQTSMYLCASTQGGITGELFFGEGSRLTVL.

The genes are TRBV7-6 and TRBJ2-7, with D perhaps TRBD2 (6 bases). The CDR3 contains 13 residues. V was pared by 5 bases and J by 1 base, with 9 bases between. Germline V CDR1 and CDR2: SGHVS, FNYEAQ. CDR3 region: CASSPDYSYEQYF. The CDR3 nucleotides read TGTGCCAGCAGCCCGGACTATTCCTACGAGCAGTACTTC.

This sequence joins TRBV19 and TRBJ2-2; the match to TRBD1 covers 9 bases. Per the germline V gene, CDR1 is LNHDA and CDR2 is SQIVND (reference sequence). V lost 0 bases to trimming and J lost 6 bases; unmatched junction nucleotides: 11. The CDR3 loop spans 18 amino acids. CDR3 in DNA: TGTGCCAGTAGTATAGATCCGGAGACAGGGGGAATCGCCGGGGAGCTGTTTTTT. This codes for CASSIDPETGGIAGELFF.

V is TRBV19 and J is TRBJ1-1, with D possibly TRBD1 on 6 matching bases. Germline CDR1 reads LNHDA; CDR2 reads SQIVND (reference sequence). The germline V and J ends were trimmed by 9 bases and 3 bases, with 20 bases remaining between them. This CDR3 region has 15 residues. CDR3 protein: CASQRRGALDTEAFF. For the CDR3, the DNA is TGTGCCAGCCAGCGGCGGGGGGCATTGGACACTGAAGCTTTCTTT.

This chain's CDR3 is CASRDTSGRSMNEQFF. DNA for the CDR3: TGTGCCAGCAGAGATACTAGCGGGAGAAGTATGAATGAGCAGTTCTTC. The chain carries TRBV2 and TRBJ2-1, with 11 bases identical to TRBD2. The ends lost 6 bases at V and 7 bases at J; junction bases unmatched: 11. The CDR3 spans 16 residues. From germline, CDR1 is SNHLY and CDR2 FYNNEI. The whole variable domain, filled in from reference TRBV2 and TRBJ2-1, reads EPEVTQTPSHQVTQMGQEVILRCVPISNHLYFYWYRQILGQKVEFLVSFYNNEISEKSEIFDDQFSVERPDGSNFTLKIRSTKLEDSAMYFCASRDTSGRSMNEQFFGPGTRLTVL.

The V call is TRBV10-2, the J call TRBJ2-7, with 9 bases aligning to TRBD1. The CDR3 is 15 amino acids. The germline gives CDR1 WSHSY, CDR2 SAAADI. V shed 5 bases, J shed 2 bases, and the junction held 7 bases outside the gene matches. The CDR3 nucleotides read TGCGCCAGCAGTTACAGGGGGCTGGTCACCTACGAGCAGTACTTC. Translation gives CASSYRGLVTYEQYF.

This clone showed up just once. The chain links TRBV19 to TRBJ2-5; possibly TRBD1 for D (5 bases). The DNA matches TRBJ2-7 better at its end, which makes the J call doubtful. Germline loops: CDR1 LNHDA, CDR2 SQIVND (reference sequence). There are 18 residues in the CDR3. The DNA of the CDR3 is TGTGCCAGTAGTCCCGAGACGGACATTTCTCTGACAAACTACGAGCAGTACTTC. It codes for CASSPETDISLTNYEQYF.

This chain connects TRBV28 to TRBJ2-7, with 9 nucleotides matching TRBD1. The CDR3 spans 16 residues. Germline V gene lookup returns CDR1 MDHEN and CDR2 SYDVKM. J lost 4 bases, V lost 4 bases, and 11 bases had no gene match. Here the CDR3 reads CASSSFAGTGFYEQYF. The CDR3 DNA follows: TGTGCCAGCAGTTCGTTCGCCGGGACAGGGTTTTACGAGCAGTACTTC.

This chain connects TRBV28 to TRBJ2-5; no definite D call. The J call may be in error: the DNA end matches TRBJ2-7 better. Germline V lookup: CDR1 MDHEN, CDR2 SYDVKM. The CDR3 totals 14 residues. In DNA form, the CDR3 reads TGTGCCAGCAGTTTTTCGTGGGGCTCCTACGAGCAGTACTTC. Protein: CASSFSWGSYEQYF.

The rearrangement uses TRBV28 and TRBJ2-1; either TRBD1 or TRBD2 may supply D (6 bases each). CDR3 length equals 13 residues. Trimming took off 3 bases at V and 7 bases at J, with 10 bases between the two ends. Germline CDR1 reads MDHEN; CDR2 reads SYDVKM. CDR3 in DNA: TGTGCCAGCAGTTTGACGGGGGCTAATGAGCAGTTCTTC. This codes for CASSLTGANEQFF.

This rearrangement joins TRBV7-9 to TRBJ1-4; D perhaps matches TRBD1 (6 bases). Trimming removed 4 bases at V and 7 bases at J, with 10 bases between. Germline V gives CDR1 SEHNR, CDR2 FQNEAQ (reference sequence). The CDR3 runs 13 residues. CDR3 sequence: CASSYGGSEKLFF. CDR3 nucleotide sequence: TGTGCCAGCAGCTATGGGGGCAGTGAAAAACTGTTTTTT.

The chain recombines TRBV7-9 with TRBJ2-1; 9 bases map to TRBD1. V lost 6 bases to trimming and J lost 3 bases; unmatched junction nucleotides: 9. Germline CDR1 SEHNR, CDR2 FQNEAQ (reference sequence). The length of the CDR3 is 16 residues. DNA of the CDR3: TGTGCCAGCAGTGAGCCTCCGGGACAGGGCTACAATGAGCAGTTCTTC. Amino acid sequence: CASSEPPGQGYNEQFF.

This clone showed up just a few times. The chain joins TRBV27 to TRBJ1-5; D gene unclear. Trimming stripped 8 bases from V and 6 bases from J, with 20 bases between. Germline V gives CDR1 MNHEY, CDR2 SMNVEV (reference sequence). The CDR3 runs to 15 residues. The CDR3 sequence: CASGKDASKAQPQHF. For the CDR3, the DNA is TGTGCCAGCGGGAAGGACGCCAGCAAGGCTCAGCCCCAGCATTTT.

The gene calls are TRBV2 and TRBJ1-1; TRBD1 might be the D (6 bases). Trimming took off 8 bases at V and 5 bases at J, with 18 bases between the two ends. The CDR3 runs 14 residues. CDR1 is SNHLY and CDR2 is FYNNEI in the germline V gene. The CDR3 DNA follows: TGTGCCAGCCCCTCACAGGGAGGTGGGACTGAAGCTTTCTTT. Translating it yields CASPSQGGGTEAFF.